The 15 T cell receptor beta chains given below trace back to one sample, sequenced in a study of cytomegalovirus exposure and HLA in healthy donors. The primer mix had 60 Vbeta and 13 Jbeta primers. The data were produced by immunoSEQ multiplex PCR, yet TCRdb's version contains in-frame clones alone and is incomplete. Of roughly 140,000 clones in the sample, approximately 77% were seen once. Sequenced material: PBMCs. The receptors were gathered from a woman between 45 and 65 years old in good health and CMV-seronegative.

The genes are TRBV4-2 and TRBJ1-6, with a tentative D call TRBD1 (5 bases). The V and J ends lost 0 bases and 0 bases respectively, with 12 bases between them. CDR3 length equals 18 residues. CDR1 and CDR2 from the germline V gene are LGHNA and YNFKEQ. The CDR3 DNA is TGTGCCAGCAGCCAAGATGACAGTTCGAGCTCCTATAATTCACCCCTCCACTTT. The encoded protein is CASSQDDSSSSYNSPLHF.

This clone has more than one count but fewer than ten. The chain combines TRBV7-6 with TRBJ2-7, with TRBD2 matching over 10 bases. The junction had 3 bases not matched to a gene; V was cut back by 5 bases and J by 2 bases. Germline V gene lookup returns CDR1 SGHVS and CDR2 FNYEAQ. The CDR3 consists of 14 residues. CDR3 DNA sequence: TGTGCCAGCAGCCAGCGGGGGGGGACCTACGAGCAGTACTTC. Protein: CASSQRGGTYEQYF.

The V and J genes are TRBV29-1 and TRBJ1-1, with D possibly being TRBD1 (6 bases). CDR1 and CDR2 (germline): SQVTM, ANQGSEA. V was cut by 1 base and J by 4 bases, with 13 bases left in between. The CDR3 extends over 14 amino acids. CDR3 coding DNA: TGCAGCGTTGAAGGACAGGCCGGGACCACTGAAGCTTTCTTT. Protein sequence: CSVEGQAGTTEAFF.

Remarks on this clone: Its ends do not fully match the called genes, so a read error is possible. The chain employs TRBV5-1 and TRBJ1-6, with unresolved D. Germline loops: CDR1 SGHRS, CDR2 YFSETQ. The CDR3 is made up of 15 amino acids. CDR3 sequence: CASSLAGQVRSSLHF. CDR3 nucleotide sequence: TGCGCCAGCAGCTTGGCTGGGCAGGTGCGTTCATCCCTCCACTTT.

The chain combines TRBV7-9 with TRBJ2-7; TRBD2 agrees at 13 bases. Germline V gene lookup returns CDR1 SEHNR and CDR2 FQNEAQ (reference sequence). J was trimmed by 6 bases and V by 5 bases; bases with no gene match: 10. The CDR3 is 16 residues long. The CDR3 DNA follows: TGTGCCAGCAGCCATACACTAGCGGGGGGGCTGGGCGAGCAGTACTTC. Translation gives CASSHTLAGGLGEQYF.

The chain couples TRBV10-3 to TRBJ1-1, with 7 bases aligning to TRBD1. Germline V lookup: CDR1 ENHRY, CDR2 SYGVKD. Trimming removed 6 bases from V and 1 base from J; junction bases left unmatched: 2. This CDR3 has 13 residues. In nucleotides, the CDR3 is TGTGCCATCAGGGGACAGACGAACACTGAAGCTTTCTTT. It translates to CAIRGQTNTEAFF.

This rearrangement joins TRBV5-1 to TRBJ1-2; TRBD1 might be the D (5 bases). Between the trimmed V and J ends, which lost 0 bases and 8 bases, there was a span of 17 bases. CDR1 and CDR2 from the germline V gene are SGHRS and YFSETQ. The CDR3 consists of 15 residues. The CDR3 protein is CASSLGGPKTEGYTF. CDR3 DNA sequence: TGCGCCAGCAGCTTGGGAGGACCAAAGACAGAGGGCTACACCTTC.

The genes are TRBV4-2 and TRBJ1-5; D not resolved. This CDR3 has 13 amino acids. Germline values: CDR1 LGHNA, CDR2 YNFKEQ. V lost 0 bases and J 4 bases, leaving 4 bases between the germline ends. The CDR3 DNA is TGTGCCAGCAGCCAAGACTCTAATCAGCCCCAGCATTTT. It is translated as CASSQDSNQPQHF.

In this sample, this clone turned up a few times. Here the CDR3 reads CASSQDWGVKQYF. The CDR3 DNA sequence: TGCGCCAGCAGCCAAGATTGGGGAGTCAAGCAGTACTTC. The chain joins TRBV4-3 to TRBJ2-7; tentatively, D is TRBD2 (5 bases). The length of the CDR3 is 13 residues. Germline-derived CDR1 and CDR2 are LGHNA and YSLEER. With 0 bases removed from V and 8 bases from J, the gap between germline ends came to 11 bases.

The CDR3 DNA is TGTGCCAGCACCGAACTAGGGGGCTCTGGAAACACCATATATTTT. Translating it yields CASTELGGSGNTIYF. J is TRBJ1-3 and V is TRBV2; D might be TRBD1 (6 bases). CDR3 size: 15 residues. Germline V CDR1 and CDR2: SNHLY, FYNNEI. Trimming stripped 7 bases from V and 0 bases from J, with 13 bases between.

The chain is built from TRBV6-5 and TRBJ2-7, with TRBD1 matching 10 bases. CDR1 MNHEY and CDR2 SVGAGI come from the germline V gene. The length of the CDR3 is 15 residues. The V gene end was trimmed by 2 bases and the J gene end by 4 bases; junction bases not matched to a gene: 5. The CDR3 loop reads CASSYGQGGLYEQYF. The CDR3 bases are TGTGCCAGCAGTTACGGACAGGGGGGTTTGTACGAGCAGTACTTC.

This clone was observed a handful of times. V gene TRBV2 combines with J gene TRBJ1-2; 9 bases agree with TRBD1. From germline, CDR1 is SNHLY and CDR2 FYNNEI. This CDR3 has 14 residues. V dropped 5 bases and J dropped 8; count of bases not matched to a gene: 9. The CDR3 here is CASSLGQGKGGYTF. The DNA of the CDR3 is TGTGCCAGCAGTCTTGGACAGGGGAAAGGAGGCTACACCTTC.

V gene TRBV6-1 combines with J gene TRBJ2-7, with 13 nucleotides matching TRBD2. After removal of 7 bases from V and 5 bases from J, the junction contained 5 bases not matched to a gene. The CDR3 consists of 14 residues. The germline V gene encodes CDR1 MNHNS and CDR2 SASEGT. In DNA form, the CDR3 reads TGTGCCAGCACCCCGGGACTAGCGGGGAACGAGCAGTACTTC. Amino acid sequence: CASTPGLAGNEQYF.

This clone was seen only a few times. The same CDR3 arises from other DNA sequences in this sample as well. This chain connects TRBV6-5 to TRBJ2-7; 9 bases align to TRBD1. The CDR3 consists of 14 residues. Germline CDR1 is MNHEY and CDR2 is SVGAGI. V shed 2 bases, J shed 2 bases, and the junction held 1 base outside the gene matches. The CDR3 region has the DNA TGTGCCAGCAGTTACAGGGACAGGGCCTACGAGCAGTACTTC. As protein: CASSYRDRAYEQYF.

CDR3 sequence reads: CASSPGQHTDTQYF. The DNA of the CDR3 is TGTGCCAGCAGCCCAGGACAGCACACAGATACGCAGTATTTT. The V gene is TRBV11-2, the J gene TRBJ2-3; a weak D match, TRBD1 (6 bases). The CDR3 totals 14 residues. Germline V CDR1 and CDR2: SGHAT, FQNNGV. V lost 5 bases and J 2 bases, leaving 11 bases between the germline ends.